Listed below are T cell receptor beta chains from one sample, sequenced in a study of PD-1 blockade in mismatch repair-deficient tumors. No antigen has been identified for these receptors. Produced via immunoSEQ multiplex PCR; TCRdb's table is partial and in-frame only. Of 7,500 to 10,000 clones in the sample, 88% were seen once. Source: cells cultured in vitro, taken from a patient treated with pembrolizumab. All receptors derive from an adult with mismatch repair-deficient cancer. Both conserved end residues are trimmed from each CDR3. A D gene is named only where the DNA matches it firmly. Rows may omit the clone size; those that give it use once, few, many or a size class.

D,size,V,CDR3
TRBD2,-,TRBV4-1,ASSLDPGLDRAGELF
TRBD1,-,TRBV6-6,ASRGRTGDNEQF
TRBD1,-,TRBV5-1,ASSPTGAGPQH
-,-,TRBV5-1,ASSLDSPRDTQY
-,-,TRBV15,ATSRDQGVGELF
-,once,TRBV9,ASSVDPGSNQPQH
-,-,TRBV27,ASSSTGSNEKLF
-,-,TRBV14,ASSQDWGVREKLF
-,-,TRBV27,ASSLLGSLTNEQF
-,-,TRBV2,ASRVEYYGYT
-,-,TRBV7-9,ASSQTLGERNTIY
TRBD2,-,TRBV19,ASESGLAGTREQF
TRBD2,-,TRBV10-3,AISGTSGSRGYEQY
-,-,TRBV30,AWSVLQNTEAF
-,few,TRBV28,ASSFRTEAF
TRBD2,-,TRBV28,ASSSRLAGFLEQY
TRBD2,once,TRBV18,ASSPQTGGGEQF
TRBD1,-,TRBV5-5,ASSLAERTGGNSPLH
-,-,TRBV4-1,ASSQFPRLVDTQY
-,-,TRBV9,ASSVRRPPDEQF
-,-,TRBV19,ASSRRSAYEQY
-,-,TRBV28,ASSLSLGMGNTEAF
-,-,TRBV28,ASSSGVGGYT
-,-,TRBV7-9,ASSLRVTGELF
TRBD1,-,TRBV2,ASSLPGQAPYEQY
TRBD2,once,TRBV5-6,ASSFLTSGHSYEQY
-,-,TRBV28,ASFWASAVSSTDTQY
TRBD1,-,TRBV19,ASNLDRGHGYT
-,-,TRBV27,ASKDPGKLDGYT